The 30 T cell receptor beta chains in this list originate from one sample, sequenced in a study of T-cell reconstitution after alpha-beta-depleted transplantation in children. The authors prepared the TCRbeta library with unique molecular identifiers. From the PCR reads, TCRdb called clonotypes with MiXCR, one entry per CDR3 protein. Seen here are about 280,000 distinct CDR3 sequences, 11% observed once, and the top ten hold roughly a quarter. This specimen was peripheral blood, taken 180 days after TCRalphabeta/CD19-depleted stem cell transplant. The receptors originated from a male patient under 10 years old who had a stem cell transplant for chronic granulomatous disease, so the T cells may come from the graft donor.

This clonotype was seen repeatedly, ten times or more. The V gene is TRBV4-2, the J gene TRBJ2-5, with 7 bases identical to TRBD2. J was trimmed by 6 bases and V by 1 base; bases with no gene match: 8. CDR3 length equals 15 residues. Per the germline V gene, CDR1 is LGHNA and CDR2 is YNFKEQ. The CDR3 here is CASSQGWEGPKTQYF. The CDR3 region has the DNA TGTGCCAGCAGCCAAGGGTGGGAGGGCCCCAAGACCCAGTACTTC.

This clonotype was seen repeatedly, ten times or more. This chain connects TRBV7-6 to TRBJ2-5; TRBD2 aligns across 8 bases. There are 16 residues in the CDR3. V lost 6 bases to trimming and J lost 1 base; unmatched junction nucleotides: 10. The germline V gene has CDR1 SGHVS and CDR2 FNYEAQ. CDR3 coding DNA: TGTGCCAGCAGTTCTATAGCGGGGCCGCCCCAAGAGACCCAGTACTTC. It is translated as CASSSIAGPPQETQYF.

This clonotype was counted many times. The V call is TRBV29-1, the J call TRBJ2-1, with TRBD2 as a possible D gene (6 bases). This CDR3 region has 18 residues. The germline CDR1 and CDR2 sequences are SQVTM and ANQGSEA. V was pared by 7 bases and J by 0 bases, with 25 bases between. CDR3 bases: TGCAGCGCTGCGGTCATTGATCGGGGGTCCAGCTCCTACAATGAGCAGTTCTTC. Translated, it gives CSAAVIDRGSSSYNEQFF.

This clonotype was seen ten or more times. V gene TRBV6-5 combines with J gene TRBJ1-1, with 10 positions matching TRBD1. Looked up from germline, CDR1 is MNHEY and CDR2 is SVGAGI. The CDR3 sequence is 16 residues long. Trimming at V came to 2 bases and at J to 3 bases, leaving 6 bases not matched to a gene. CDR3: CASSYATGGAYTEAFF. CDR3 sequence (DNA): TGTGCCAGCAGTTACGCGACAGGGGGCGCTTACACTGAAGCTTTCTTT.

This clonotype has a count of ten or more. The chain is built from TRBV10-3 and TRBJ2-1; 10 bases are a match to TRBD2. This CDR3 is 14 amino acids long. J was trimmed by 5 bases and V by 5 bases; bases with no gene match: 3. Germline CDR1 ENHRY, CDR2 SYGVKD. For the CDR3, the DNA is TGTGCCATCAGTATAGCGGGAGGCAACAATGAGCAGTTCTTC. Translation: CAISIAGGNNEQFF.

This clonotype was recorded many times. The genes are TRBV7-6 and TRBJ1-5, with D possibly matching TRBD1 (5 bases). The CDR3 extends over 16 amino acids. V was clipped by 5 bases and J by 6 bases, with 20 bases between them. Germline V gene lookup returns CDR1 SGHVS and CDR2 FNYEAQ. The CDR3 DNA reads TGTGCCAGCAGCGCCTTAACGCCGGGGGTGGGTCAGCCCCAGCATTTT. This gives the protein CASSALTPGVGQPQHF.

This clonotype was recorded many times. The chain carries TRBV5-5 and TRBJ2-7, with 13 bases lining up with TRBD2. The CDR3 covers 16 residues. V trimming: 4 bases; J trimming: 6 bases; junction bases outside the gene matches: 10. Germline CDR1 reads SGHKS; CDR2 reads YYEKEE (reference sequence). DNA of the CDR3: TGTGCCAGCAGCCCGGCCAGGACTAGCGGGAGTGGCGAGCAGTACTTC. It yields the protein CASSPARTSGSGEQYF.

To note about this clonotype: A much larger clone differs by one base, so this may be a read error. The chain carries TRBV20-1 and TRBJ2-4; D remains ambiguous. Germline V gene lookup returns CDR1 DFQATT and CDR2 SNEGSKA (reference sequence). The CDR3 runs to 13 residues. With 2 bases removed from V and 4 bases from J, the gap between germline ends came to 9 bases. CDR3 in amino acids: CSARQPIKNIQYF. CDR3 DNA: TGCAGTGCTAGACAGCCTATTAAAAACATTCAGTACTTC.

This clonotype was counted at least ten times. The V and J genes are TRBV7-8 and TRBJ2-3; D uncertain. Trimming pared 2 bases from V and 5 bases from J, leaving 17 bases between. In germline, CDR1 is SGHVS, CDR2 FQNEAQ. CDR3 length: 16 residues. CDR3 region: CASSLYGAKGIDTQYF. The CDR3 region has the DNA TGTGCCAGCAGCTTATATGGCGCTAAGGGCATAGATACGCAGTATTTT.

The chain combines TRBV3-1 with TRBJ2-1; maybe TRBD2 (5 bases). The germline gives CDR1 LGHDT, CDR2 YNNKEL (reference sequence). Trimming took off 2 bases at V and 5 bases at J, with 10 bases between the two ends. This CDR3 contains 14 residues. This CDR3 is CASSQPEVDNEQFF. The CDR3 DNA reads as TGTGCCAGCAGCCAACCGGAGGTGGACAATGAGCAGTTCTTC.

This clonotype was observed a handful of times. The rearrangement joins TRBV6-2 or TRBV6-3 to TRBJ2-5, with a possible D match to TRBD2 (5 bases). The CDR3 runs to 15 residues. The germline V gene encodes CDR1 MNHEY and CDR2 SVGEGT. V lost 0 bases, J lost 2 bases, and 10 bases lay in between. The CDR3 loop reads CASSYSSRRQETQYF. The CDR3 nucleotides are TGTGCCAGCAGTTACTCTTCCCGGAGGCAAGAGACCCAGTACTTC.

In this sample, this clonotype turned up many times. The chain couples TRBV12-3 or TRBV12-4 to TRBJ2-7; 8 positions agree with TRBD2. The CDR3 length is 16 residues. V lost 5 bases to trimming and J lost 4 bases; unmatched junction nucleotides: 13. CDR3 amino acids: CASSPSAQREWYEQYF. In nucleotides, the CDR3 is TGTGCCAGCAGTCCCAGCGCCCAGCGGGAGTGGTACGAGCAGTACTTC.

This clonotype was observed a single time. The chain uses TRBV8-2 and TRBJ2-1; the DNA was not compared with TRBD2, the D call given in the table. TRBV8-2 is listed as a pseudogene. The CDR3 loop spans 20 amino acids. CDR3 sequence reads: CASSLGVLWTSGETRNEQFF. As DNA, the CDR3 is TGTGCCAGCAGCTTGGGGGTCCTCTGGACTAGCGGGGAGACGAGGAATGAGCAGTTCTTC.

This clonotype was observed at least ten times. A junction boundary mismatches the germline segment, possibly from a read error. The chain carries TRBV11-2 and TRBJ2-3; possible D gene TRBD1, 5 bases. CDR1 is SGHAT, CDR2 FQNNGV, per germline. The CDR3 length is 13 residues. In DNA form, the CDR3 reads TGTGCCAGCAGCTTACGACCGACAGCTACGCAGTATTTT. This gives the protein CASSLRPTATQYF.

The chain is built from TRBV3-1 and TRBJ2-1; D call uncertain. The CDR3 spans 13 residues. Trimming took off 0 bases at V and 7 bases at J, with 7 bases between the two ends. Germline lookup yields CDR1 LGHDT and CDR2 YNNKEL (reference sequence). The CDR3 region is CASSQDWWNEQFF. CDR3 DNA sequence: TGTGCCAGCAGCCAAGATTGGTGGAATGAGCAGTTCTTC.

The table lists this clonotype with many counts. The chain links TRBV19 to TRBJ1-5; D is perhaps TRBD1 (5 bases). Trimming removed 4 bases at V and 3 bases at J, with 13 bases between. The CDR3 consists of 15 residues. CDR1 is LNHDA and CDR2 is SQIVND in the germline V gene (reference sequence). The chain's CDR3 is CASSTEEGINQPQHF. CDR3 coding DNA: TGTGCCAGTAGTACGGAAGAGGGGATCAATCAGCCCCAGCATTTT.

A word on this clonotype: Germline is not matched at one junction end, which may reflect a read error. The V and J genes are TRBV6-5 and TRBJ1-2; 8 bases are a match to TRBD1. The CDR3 is 15 amino acids. Germline loops: CDR1 MNHEY, CDR2 SVGAGI. The chain's CDR3 is CASSYGQGANYGYAF. The CDR3, as DNA: TGTGCCAGCAGTTACGGACAGGGAGCTAACTATGGCTACGCCTTC.

This clonotype was counted many times. The chain uses TRBV6-2 or TRBV6-3 and TRBJ2-1; either TRBD1 or TRBD2 may fit D (5 bases each). V was pared by 7 bases and J by 9 bases, with 16 bases between. The germline gives CDR1 MNHEY, CDR2 SVGEGT. The CDR3 has 13 amino acids. CDR3 sequence: CASTSGPSSEQFF. CDR3 DNA sequence: TGTGCCAGCACCTCGGGGCCTAGTAGTGAGCAGTTCTTC.

This clonotype came up many times. This chain connects TRBV12-3 or TRBV12-4 to TRBJ2-5; 7 nucleotides match TRBD1. This CDR3 is built from 11 residues. With 9 bases clipped from V and 3 bases from J, the junction kept 1 base outside the gene matches. CDR3 loop: CASGQEETQYF. The CDR3 coding sequence is TGTGCCAGTGGACAGGAAGAGACCCAGTACTTC.

Many counts were recorded for this clonotype. The chain couples TRBV6-5 to TRBJ2-1; 10 nucleotides agree with TRBD2. The CDR3 runs to 15 residues. Germline lookup yields CDR1 MNHEY and CDR2 SVGAGI. V shed 2 bases, J shed 5 bases, and the junction held 3 bases outside the gene matches. CDR3 sequence (DNA): TGTGCCAGCAGTTACGGGGGACTAGCGAACAATGAGCAGTTCTTC. Residues: CASSYGGLANNEQFF.

This clonotype has a count of ten or more. This chain links TRBV5-1 with TRBJ2-1, with 10 bases aligning to TRBD1. CDR3 length: 15 residues. The junction had 7 bases not matched to a gene; V was cut back by 7 bases and J by 3 bases. CDR1 is SGHRS and CDR2 is YFSETQ in the germline V gene. Here the CDR3 reads CASAKTGGSYNEQFF. Here the CDR3 DNA reads TGCGCCAGCGCTAAGACAGGGGGCAGCTACAATGAGCAGTTCTTC.

This clonotype was counted ten times or more. The chain couples TRBV29-1 to TRBJ2-3; 8 nucleotides align to TRBD2. Germline V CDR1 and CDR2: SQVTM, ANQGSEA. CDR3 length: 13 residues. Trimming cost V 4 bases and J 3 bases; bases outside gene matches: 3. The CDR3 sequence is CSVAGLGTDTQYF. DNA for the CDR3: TGCAGCGTTGCGGGACTAGGGACAGATACGCAGTATTTT.

This clonotype was seen at least ten times. The genes are TRBV5-1 and TRBJ2-2, with D perhaps being TRBD1 or TRBD2 (5 bases each). CDR1 is SGHRS, CDR2 YFSETQ, per germline. V was cut by 4 bases and J by 5 bases, with 12 bases left in between. CDR3 length: 14 amino acids. The CDR3, as DNA: TGCGCCAGCAGCGGGGACGGAGCTACCGGGGAGCTGTTTTTT. Protein: CASSGDGATGELFF.

This clonotype was seen repeatedly, ten times or more. This chain links TRBV7-2 with TRBJ2-7; D is uncertain. This CDR3 region has 14 residues. With 1 base removed from V and 3 bases from J, the gap between germline ends came to 10 bases. Germline CDR1 reads SGHTA; CDR2 reads FQGNSA. For the CDR3, the DNA is TGTGCCAGCAGCTTAGATCGCGGCGGCTACGAGCAGTACTTC. As protein: CASSLDRGGYEQYF. Based on the CDR3 plus reference TRBV7-2 and TRBJ2-7, the full variable domain is GAGVSQSPSNKVTEKGKDVELRCDPISGHTALYWYRQSLGQGLEFLIYFQGNSAPDKSGLPSDRFSAERTGGSVSTLTIQRTQQEDSAVYLCASSLDRGGYEQYFGPGTRLTVT.

This clonotype was counted ten times or more. The genes are TRBV12-3 or TRBV12-4 and TRBJ2-1; 12 bases fit TRBD2. CDR3 length equals 15 residues. V was clipped by 6 bases and J by 7 bases; unmatched bases: 7. This CDR3 reads CASRPSGGARNEQFF. DNA for the CDR3: TGTGCCAGCAGACCTAGCGGGGGGGCCAGGAATGAGCAGTTCTTC.

This clonotype was recorded many times. The CDR3 nucleotides read TGTGCCAGCAGGGCCGGCAGCGGGTACTACGAGCAGTACTTC. Residues: CASRAGSGYYEQYF. The chain uses TRBV6-5 and TRBJ2-7; weak D call: TRBD2 (6 bases). The CDR3 is 14 amino acids. Germline CDR1 reads MNHEY; CDR2 reads SVGAGI. Deletions cut 6 bases from V and 3 bases from J, with 15 bases between.

This clonotype was seen repeatedly, ten times or more. The CDR3 sequence: CASSVSVGKETQYF. The CDR3 DNA is TGTGCCAGCAGCGTAAGCGTAGGGAAGGAGACCCAGTACTTC. V gene TRBV9 combines with J gene TRBJ2-5; D uncertain. Per the germline V gene, CDR1 is SGDLS and CDR2 is YYNGEE. The CDR3 sequence is 14 residues long. The germline V and J ends were trimmed by 1 base and 5 bases, with 12 bases remaining between them.

This clonotype was seen ten or more times. This rearrangement joins TRBV6-1 to TRBJ2-1; D is unclear. V lost 10 bases and J lost 8, with 21 bases in between. CDR3 size: 14 residues. Germline CDR1 MNHNS, CDR2 SASEGT. This CDR3 reads CATTQDYIRDEQFF. The CDR3, as DNA: TGTGCCACCACGCAGGATTACATTAGGGATGAGCAGTTCTTC.

This clonotype was observed a handful of times. The V call is TRBV20-1, the J call TRBJ2-3, with D perhaps matching TRBD1 (5 bases). Trimming shortened V by 3 bases and J by 0 bases, and 10 bases separated the two germline ends. The germline gives CDR1 DFQATT, CDR2 SNEGSKA (reference sequence). The CDR3 runs to 14 residues. The CDR3: CSASGGASTDTQYF. The CDR3 DNA reads TGCAGTGCTAGTGGTGGGGCGAGCACAGATACGCAGTATTTT.

This clonotype has a count of ten or more. The J gene is TRBJ2-3, the V gene TRBV9; 11 nucleotides line up with TRBD2. V shed 2 bases and J 4 bases; nucleotides not matched to a gene: 9. This CDR3 has 17 residues. From germline, CDR1 is SGDLS and CDR2 YYNGEE. The CDR3 is CASSVHLAGGHPDTQYF. The CDR3 DNA is TGTGCCAGCAGCGTTCATCTAGCGGGGGGCCACCCAGATACGCAGTATTTT.